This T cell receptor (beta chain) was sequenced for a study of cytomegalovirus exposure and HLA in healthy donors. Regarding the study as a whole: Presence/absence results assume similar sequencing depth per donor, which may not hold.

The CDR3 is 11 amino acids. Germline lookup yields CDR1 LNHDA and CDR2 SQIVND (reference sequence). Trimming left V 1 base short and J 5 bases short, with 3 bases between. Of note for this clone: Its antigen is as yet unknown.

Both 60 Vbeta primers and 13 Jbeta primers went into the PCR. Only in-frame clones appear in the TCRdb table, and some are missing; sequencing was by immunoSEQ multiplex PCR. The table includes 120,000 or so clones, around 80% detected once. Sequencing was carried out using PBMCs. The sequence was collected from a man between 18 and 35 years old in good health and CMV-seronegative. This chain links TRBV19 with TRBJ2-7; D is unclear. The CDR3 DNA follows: TGTGCCAGTAGTATAGCCGACGAGCAGTACTTC. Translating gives CASSIADEQYF.